The clone carrying this TCR beta chain was seen repeatedly, ten times or more. This record belongs to a study of T cells after yellow fever vaccination. Study-wide results and caveats: Reappearance after the booster was seen for most primary-vaccination clones, at 95% to 98% CD4 and about 90% CD8. Shared CD4/CD8 clonotypes were a small share, likely from convergent recombination.

TCRdb recomputed calls from the 5' RACE reads with MiXCR, one row per CDR3 protein. This sample has around 50,000 distinct CDR3 sequences; 5% to 7% occur once, and the top ten carry over 9.5%. Sequenced here: PBMCs, either bulk or a sorted T-cell subset (CD4+, CD8+, memory, or dextramer-sorted; not recorded which), sampled 45 days after the yellow fever booster vaccination. The receptor comes from a man younger than 40 who received the YFV17D yellow fever vaccine.

The DNA of the CDR3 is TGTGCCAGCAGTACGCCAGCGGGCCTCTACAATGAGCAGTTCTTC. Protein product: CASSTPAGLYNEQFF. J is TRBJ2-1 and V is TRBV27; D might be TRBD2 (6 bases). The CDR3 sequence is 15 residues long. V was shortened by 5 bases and J by 3 bases, with 14 bases between the two germline ends. CDR1 is MNHEY, CDR2 SMNVEV, per germline (reference sequence).